The 11 T cell receptor beta chains below all came from one sample that was sequenced in a study of blood T cell repertoires in COVID-19. Method: immunoSEQ multiplex PCR; TCRdb's copy keeps in-frame clones and lacks some. Seen here are approximately 150,000 clones, 80% to 90% observed once, and the top ten hold 3.4%. Material: PBMCs or T cells enriched from blood (not recorded which). The receptors derive from a woman between 45 and 65 years old with acute COVID-19.

V is TRBV5-4 and J is TRBJ1-6; 12 bases are shared with TRBD1. V lost 2 bases, J lost 6 bases, and 3 bases stayed unmatched. This CDR3 has 16 residues. Germline V CDR1 and CDR2: SGHNT, YYREEE (reference sequence). As DNA, the CDR3 is TGTGCCAGCAGCTTCCGGGACAGGGGGCCTAATTCACCCCTCCACTTT. This codes for CASSFRDRGPNSPLHF.

The chain is built from TRBV5-6 and TRBJ1-5; 7 nucleotides line up with TRBD1. The germline V gene has CDR1 SGHDT and CDR2 YYEEEE. Germline trimming cut 0 bases from V and 2 bases from J; bases unmatched to any gene: 11. This CDR3 is built from 18 residues. DNA of the CDR3: TGTGCCAGCAGCTTGGAGGGGGCGAATCCATATGGCAATCAGCCCCAGCATTTT. It is translated as CASSLEGANPYGNQPQHF.

CDR3 sequence: CASSLGSGGSTDTQYF. CDR3 DNA sequence: TGTGCCAGCAGCTTAGGTAGCGGGGGTAGCACAGATACGCAGTATTTT. This chain links TRBV11-2 with TRBJ2-3; 9 bases align to TRBD2. The germline gives CDR1 SGHAT, CDR2 FQNNGV. The CDR3 covers 16 residues. V lost 1 base and J lost 0; bases outside the gene matches: 2.

The chain links TRBV9 to TRBJ2-7; the D gene is possibly TRBD2 (6 bases). CDR3 length: 15 amino acids. Trimming removed 3 bases from V and 5 bases from J, with 18 bases in between. Germline V lookup: CDR1 SGDLS, CDR2 YYNGEE. The CDR3 spells CASSAEPGLANEQYF. The CDR3 bases are TGTGCCAGCAGCGCCGAACCGGGACTGGCAAACGAGCAGTACTTC.

The chain couples TRBV5-5 to TRBJ2-4; 9 bases fit TRBD1. J was trimmed by 5 bases and V by 4 bases; bases with no gene match: 10. Germline V lookup: CDR1 SGHKS, CDR2 YYEKEE (reference sequence). This CDR3 is built from 16 residues. The CDR3 DNA sequence: TGTGCCAGCAGCGAAAAACAGGGGGCTTGGGAAAACATTCAGTACTTC. It yields the protein CASSEKQGAWENIQYF.

In this sample, this clone turned up once. The rearrangement joins TRBV18 to TRBJ2-7; 8 bases fit TRBD2. The CDR3 loop spans 16 amino acids. V lost 6 bases, J lost 2 bases, and 12 bases stayed unmatched. The germline V gene has CDR1 KGHSH and CDR2 LQKENI. CDR3 protein: CASSPSPGRAAYEQYF. The CDR3 nucleotides read TGTGCCAGCTCCCCCAGTCCCGGGAGGGCCGCCTACGAGCAGTACTTC.

As for this clone: Other DNA sequences within the sample encode an identical CDR3. The chain links TRBV11-2 to TRBJ2-7, with TRBD2 as a possible D gene (6 bases). The V end was cut by 0 bases, the J end by 4 bases, with 10 bases between. The germline CDR1 and CDR2 sequences are SGHAT and FQNNGV. The CDR3 has 14 residues. DNA of the CDR3: TGTGCCAGCAGCTTAGATAGAGGAGGGTACGAGCAGTACTTC. Its translation is CASSLDRGGYEQYF.

V and J are TRBV6-4 and TRBJ1-2; possibly TRBD1 for D (6 bases). The CDR3 contains 13 residues. CDR1 and CDR2 (germline): MRHNA, SNTAGT. Trimming stripped 3 bases from V and 2 bases from J, with 7 bases between. CDR3 sequence: CASSEGQNYGYTF. CDR3 nucleotide sequence: TGTGCCAGCAGTGAAGGACAGAACTATGGCTACACCTTC.

The chain is built from TRBV7-2 and TRBJ2-3, with TRBD2 matching 8 bases. Germline assignment: CDR1 SGHTA and CDR2 FQGNSA. V trimming: 2 bases; J trimming: 1 base; junction bases outside the gene matches: 2. The CDR3 length is 15 residues. This CDR3 is CASSLKAGGTDTQYF. The CDR3 DNA reads as TGTGCCAGCAGCTTAAAAGCGGGAGGCACAGATACGCAGTATTTT.

This chain joins TRBV25-1 and TRBJ1-1; D is ambiguous. Germline CDR1 MGHDK, CDR2 SYGVNS. CDR3 length: 14 amino acids. Trimming cost V 7 bases and J 2 bases, with 14 bases left between them. The CDR3: CASTARGTNTEAFF. CDR3 coding DNA: TGTGCCAGCACCGCCCGAGGCACAAACACTGAAGCTTTCTTT.

The chain carries TRBV5-1 and TRBJ2-7, with D perhaps TRBD1 (5 bases). Germline V gene lookup returns CDR1 SGHRS and CDR2 YFSETQ. There are 15 residues in the CDR3. The V end lost 6 bases, the J end lost 1 base, and 17 bases lay between the germline ends. CDR3 nucleotides: TGCGCCAGCAACCAGGGCGGAGCGCCATCCTACGAGCAGTACTTC. It translates to CASNQGGAPSYEQYF. The full variable domain, rest sourced from reference TRBV5-1 and TRBJ2-7, is KAGVTQTPRYLIKTRGQQVTLSCSPISGHRSVSWYQQTPGQGLQFLFEYFSETQRNKGNFPGRFSGRQFSNSRSEMNVSTLELGDSALYLCASNQGGAPSYEQYFGPGTRLTVT.